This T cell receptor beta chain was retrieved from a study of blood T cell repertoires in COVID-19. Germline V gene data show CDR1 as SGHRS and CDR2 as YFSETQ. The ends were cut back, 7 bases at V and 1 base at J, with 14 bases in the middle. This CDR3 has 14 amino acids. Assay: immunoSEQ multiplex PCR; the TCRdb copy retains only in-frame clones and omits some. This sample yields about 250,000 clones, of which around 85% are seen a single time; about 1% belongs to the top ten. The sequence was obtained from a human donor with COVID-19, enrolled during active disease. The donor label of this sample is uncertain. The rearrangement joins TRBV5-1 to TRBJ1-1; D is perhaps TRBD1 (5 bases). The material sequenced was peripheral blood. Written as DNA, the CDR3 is TGCGCCAGCGGATCCGGGACTTGGAACACTGAAGCTTTCTTT. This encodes CASGSGTWNTEAFF. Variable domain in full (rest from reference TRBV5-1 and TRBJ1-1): KAGVTQTPRYLIKTRGQQVTLSCSPISGHRSVSWYQQTPGQGLQFLFEYFSETQRNKGNFPGRFSGRQFSNSRSEMNVSTLELGDSALYLCASGSGTWNTEAFFGQGTRLTVV.